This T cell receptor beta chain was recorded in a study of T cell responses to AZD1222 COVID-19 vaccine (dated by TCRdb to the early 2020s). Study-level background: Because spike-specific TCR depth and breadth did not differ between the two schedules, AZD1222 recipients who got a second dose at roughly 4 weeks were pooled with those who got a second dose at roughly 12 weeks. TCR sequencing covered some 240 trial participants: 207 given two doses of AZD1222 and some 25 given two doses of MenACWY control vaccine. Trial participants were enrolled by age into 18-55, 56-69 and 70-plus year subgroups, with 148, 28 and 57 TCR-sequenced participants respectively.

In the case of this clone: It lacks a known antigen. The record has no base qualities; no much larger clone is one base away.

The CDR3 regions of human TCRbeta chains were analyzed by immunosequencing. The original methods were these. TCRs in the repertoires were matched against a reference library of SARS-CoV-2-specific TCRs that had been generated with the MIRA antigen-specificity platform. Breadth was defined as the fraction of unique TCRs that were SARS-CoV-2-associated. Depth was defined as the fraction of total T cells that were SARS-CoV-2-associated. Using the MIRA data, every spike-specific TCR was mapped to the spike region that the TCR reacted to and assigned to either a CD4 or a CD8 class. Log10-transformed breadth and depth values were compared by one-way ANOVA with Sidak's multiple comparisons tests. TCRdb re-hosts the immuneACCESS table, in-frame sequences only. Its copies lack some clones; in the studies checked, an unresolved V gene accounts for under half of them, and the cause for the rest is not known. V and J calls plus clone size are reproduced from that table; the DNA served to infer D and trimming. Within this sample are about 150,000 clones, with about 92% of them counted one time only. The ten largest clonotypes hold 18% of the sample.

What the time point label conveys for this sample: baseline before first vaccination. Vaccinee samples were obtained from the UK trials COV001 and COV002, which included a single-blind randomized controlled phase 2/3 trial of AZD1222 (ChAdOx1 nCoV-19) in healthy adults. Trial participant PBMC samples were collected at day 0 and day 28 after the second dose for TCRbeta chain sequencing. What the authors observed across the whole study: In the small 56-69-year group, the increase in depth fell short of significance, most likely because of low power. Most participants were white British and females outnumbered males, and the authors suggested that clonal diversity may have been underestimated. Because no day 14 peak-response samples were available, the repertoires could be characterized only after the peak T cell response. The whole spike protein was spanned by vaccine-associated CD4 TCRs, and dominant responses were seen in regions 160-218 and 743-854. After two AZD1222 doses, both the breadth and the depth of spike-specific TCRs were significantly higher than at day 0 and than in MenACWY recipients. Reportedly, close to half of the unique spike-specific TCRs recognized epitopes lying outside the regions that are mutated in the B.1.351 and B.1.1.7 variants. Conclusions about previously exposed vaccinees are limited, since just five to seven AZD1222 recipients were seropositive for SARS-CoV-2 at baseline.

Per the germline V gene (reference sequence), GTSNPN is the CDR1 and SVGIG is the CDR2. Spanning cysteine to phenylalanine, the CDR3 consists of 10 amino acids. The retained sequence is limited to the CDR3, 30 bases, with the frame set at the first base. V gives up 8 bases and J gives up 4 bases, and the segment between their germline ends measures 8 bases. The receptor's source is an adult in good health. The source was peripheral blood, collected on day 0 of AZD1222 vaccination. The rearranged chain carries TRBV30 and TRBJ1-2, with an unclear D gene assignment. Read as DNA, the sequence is TGTGCCGGCAAGTTCTATGGCTACACCTTC. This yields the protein CAGKFYGYTF. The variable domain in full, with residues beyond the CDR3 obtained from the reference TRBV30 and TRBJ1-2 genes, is SQTIHQWPATLVQPVGSPLSLECTVEGTSNPNLYWYRQAAGRGLQLLFYSVGIGQISSEVPQNLSASRPQDRQFILSSKKLLLSDSGFYLCAGKFYGYTFGSGTRLTVV.